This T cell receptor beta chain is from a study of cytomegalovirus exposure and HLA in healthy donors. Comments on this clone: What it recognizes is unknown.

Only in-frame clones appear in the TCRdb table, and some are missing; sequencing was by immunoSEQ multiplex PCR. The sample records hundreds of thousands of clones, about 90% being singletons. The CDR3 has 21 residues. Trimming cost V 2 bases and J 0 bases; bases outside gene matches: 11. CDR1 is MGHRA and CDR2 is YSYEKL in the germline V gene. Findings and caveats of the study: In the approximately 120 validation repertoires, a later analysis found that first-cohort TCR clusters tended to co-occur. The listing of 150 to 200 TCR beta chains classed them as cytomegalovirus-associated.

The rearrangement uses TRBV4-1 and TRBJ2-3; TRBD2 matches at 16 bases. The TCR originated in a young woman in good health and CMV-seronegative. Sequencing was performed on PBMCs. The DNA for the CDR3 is TGCGCCAGCAGCCAACTCCCGGGACTAGCGGGAGGGGGGGGTAGCACAGATACGCAGTATTTT. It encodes CASSQLPGLAGGGGSTDTQYF.